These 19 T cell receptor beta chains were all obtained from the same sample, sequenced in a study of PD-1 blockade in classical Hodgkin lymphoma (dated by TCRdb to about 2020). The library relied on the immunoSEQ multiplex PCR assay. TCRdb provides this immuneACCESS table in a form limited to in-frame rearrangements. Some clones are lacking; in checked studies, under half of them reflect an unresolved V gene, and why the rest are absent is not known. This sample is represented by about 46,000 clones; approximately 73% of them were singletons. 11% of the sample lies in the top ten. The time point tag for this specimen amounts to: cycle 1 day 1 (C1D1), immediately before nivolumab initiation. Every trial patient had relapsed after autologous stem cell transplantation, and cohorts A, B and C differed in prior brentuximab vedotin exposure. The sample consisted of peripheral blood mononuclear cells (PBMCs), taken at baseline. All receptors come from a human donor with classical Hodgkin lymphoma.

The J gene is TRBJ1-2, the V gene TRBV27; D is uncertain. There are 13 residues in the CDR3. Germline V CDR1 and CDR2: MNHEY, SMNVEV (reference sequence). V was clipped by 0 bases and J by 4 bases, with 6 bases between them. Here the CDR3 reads CASSLSGFYGYTF. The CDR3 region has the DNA TGTGCCAGCAGTTTATCCGGGTTCTATGGCTACACCTTC.

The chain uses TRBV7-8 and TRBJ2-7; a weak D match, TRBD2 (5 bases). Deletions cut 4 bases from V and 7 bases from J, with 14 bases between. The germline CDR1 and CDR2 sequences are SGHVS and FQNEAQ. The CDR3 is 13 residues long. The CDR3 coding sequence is TGTGCCAGCAGCTGGGCGGACTTCCTTGAGCAGTACTTC. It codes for CASSWADFLEQYF.

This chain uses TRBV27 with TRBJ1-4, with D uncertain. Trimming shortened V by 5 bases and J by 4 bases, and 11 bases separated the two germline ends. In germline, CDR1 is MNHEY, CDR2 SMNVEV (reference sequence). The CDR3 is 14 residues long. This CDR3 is CASSRDGYNEKLFF. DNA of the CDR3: TGTGCCAGCAGTCGCGACGGTTATAATGAAAAACTGTTTTTT.

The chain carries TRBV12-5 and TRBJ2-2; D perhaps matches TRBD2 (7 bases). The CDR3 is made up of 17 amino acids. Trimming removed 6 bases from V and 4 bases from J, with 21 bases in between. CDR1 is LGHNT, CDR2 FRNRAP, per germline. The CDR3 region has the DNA TGTGCTAGTGGGCCTGGGGCGGGGGCAGACCGCACCGGGGAGCTGTTTTTT. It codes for CASGPGAGADRTGELFF.

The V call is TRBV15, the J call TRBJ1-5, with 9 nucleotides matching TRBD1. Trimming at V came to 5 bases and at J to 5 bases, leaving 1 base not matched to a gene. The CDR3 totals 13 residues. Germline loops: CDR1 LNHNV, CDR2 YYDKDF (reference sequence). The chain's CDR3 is CATSRTGDQPQHF. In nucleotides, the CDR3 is TGTGCCACCAGCCGGACAGGGGATCAGCCCCAGCATTTT.

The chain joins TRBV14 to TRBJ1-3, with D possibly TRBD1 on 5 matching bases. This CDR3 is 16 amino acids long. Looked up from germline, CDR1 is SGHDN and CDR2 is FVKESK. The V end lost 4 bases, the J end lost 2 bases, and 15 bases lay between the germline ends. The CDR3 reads CASSLLRRGTGNTIYF. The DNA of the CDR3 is TGTGCCAGCAGCCTCCTCCGAAGGGGAACTGGAAACACCATATATTTT.

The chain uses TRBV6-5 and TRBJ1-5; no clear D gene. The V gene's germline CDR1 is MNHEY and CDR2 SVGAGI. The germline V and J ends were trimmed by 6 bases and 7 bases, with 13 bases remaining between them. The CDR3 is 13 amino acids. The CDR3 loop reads CASSSGFRQPQHF. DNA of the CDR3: TGTGCCAGCAGCTCGGGGTTCAGGCAGCCCCAGCATTTT.

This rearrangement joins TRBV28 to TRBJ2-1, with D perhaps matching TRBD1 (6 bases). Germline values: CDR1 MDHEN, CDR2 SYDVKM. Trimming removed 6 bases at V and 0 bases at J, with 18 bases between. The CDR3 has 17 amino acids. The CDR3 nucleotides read TGTGCCAGCAGACAAAGGGGGACGGCAGCCTCCTACAATGAGCAGTTCTTC. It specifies CASRQRGTAASYNEQFF.

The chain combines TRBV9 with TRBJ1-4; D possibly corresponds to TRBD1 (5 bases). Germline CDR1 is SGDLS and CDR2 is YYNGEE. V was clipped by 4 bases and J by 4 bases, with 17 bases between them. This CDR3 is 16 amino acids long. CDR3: CASSPRDSRGNEKLFF. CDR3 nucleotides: TGTGCCAGCAGCCCTCGGGATAGTAGGGGTAATGAAAAACTGTTTTTT.

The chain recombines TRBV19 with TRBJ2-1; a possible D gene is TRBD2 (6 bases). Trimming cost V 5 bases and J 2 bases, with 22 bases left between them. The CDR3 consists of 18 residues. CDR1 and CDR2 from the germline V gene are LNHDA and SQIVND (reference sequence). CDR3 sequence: CASSVTGVGRSTYNEQFF. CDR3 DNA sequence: TGTGCCAGTAGTGTGACGGGAGTCGGCCGAAGCACCTACAATGAGCAGTTCTTC.

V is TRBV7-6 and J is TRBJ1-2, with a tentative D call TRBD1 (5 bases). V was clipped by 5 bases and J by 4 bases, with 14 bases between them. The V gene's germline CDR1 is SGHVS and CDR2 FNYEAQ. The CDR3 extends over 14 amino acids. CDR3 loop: CASSPAGGGYGYTF. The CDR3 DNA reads TGTGCCAGCAGCCCGGCGGGGGGGGGCTATGGCTACACCTTC. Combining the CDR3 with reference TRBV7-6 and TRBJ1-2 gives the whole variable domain GAGVSQSPRYKVTKRGQDVALRCDPISGHVSLYWYRQALGQGPEFLTYFNYEAQQDKSGLPNDRFSAERPEGSISTLTIQRTEQRDSAMYRCASSPAGGGYGYTFGSGTRLTVV.

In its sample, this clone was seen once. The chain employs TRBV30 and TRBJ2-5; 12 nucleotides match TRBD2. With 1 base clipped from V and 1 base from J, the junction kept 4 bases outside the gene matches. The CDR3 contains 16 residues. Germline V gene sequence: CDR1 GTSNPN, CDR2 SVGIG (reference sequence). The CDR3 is CAWSAGLAGLQETQYF. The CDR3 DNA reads TGTGCCTGGAGTGCAGGACTAGCGGGGCTCCAAGAGACCCAGTACTTC.

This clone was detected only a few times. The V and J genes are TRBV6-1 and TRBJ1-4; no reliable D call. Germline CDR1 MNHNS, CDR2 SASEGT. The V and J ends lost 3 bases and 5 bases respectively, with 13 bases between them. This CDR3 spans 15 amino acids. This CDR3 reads CASSEILGVNEKLFF. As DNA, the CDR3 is TGTGCCAGCAGTGAGATACTGGGAGTCAATGAAAAACTGTTTTTT.

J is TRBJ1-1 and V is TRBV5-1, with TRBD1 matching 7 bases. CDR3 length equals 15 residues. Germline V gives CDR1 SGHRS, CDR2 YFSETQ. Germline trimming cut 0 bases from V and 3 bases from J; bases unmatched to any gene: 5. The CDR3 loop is CASSLGQGGYTEAFF. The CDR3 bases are TGCGCCAGCAGCTTGGGACAGGGTGGGTACACTGAAGCTTTCTTT.

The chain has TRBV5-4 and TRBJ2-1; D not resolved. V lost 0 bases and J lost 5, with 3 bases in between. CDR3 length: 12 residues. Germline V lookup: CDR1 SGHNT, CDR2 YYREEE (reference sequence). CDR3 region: CASSLGDNEQFF. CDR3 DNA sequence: TGTGCCAGCAGCTTGGGGGACAATGAGCAGTTCTTC.

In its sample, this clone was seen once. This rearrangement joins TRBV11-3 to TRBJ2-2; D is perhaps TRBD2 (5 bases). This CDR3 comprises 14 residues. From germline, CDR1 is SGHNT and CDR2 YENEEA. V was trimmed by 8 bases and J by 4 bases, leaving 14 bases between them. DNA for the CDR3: TGTGCCAGCGCCAAAAAGGCGGGCACCGGGGAGCTGTTTTTT. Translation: CASAKKAGTGELFF.

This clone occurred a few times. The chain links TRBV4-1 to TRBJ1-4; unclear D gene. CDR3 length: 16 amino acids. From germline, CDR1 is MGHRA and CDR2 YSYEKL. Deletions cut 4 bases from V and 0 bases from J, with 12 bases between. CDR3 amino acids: CASSRRAQSTNEKLFF. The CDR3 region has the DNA TGCGCCAGCAGCCGACGGGCGCAGTCAACTAATGAAAAACTGTTTTTT.

CDR3 DNA: TGTGCCACTGGACGGGGACTAAGAAACACCATATATTTT. Protein product: CATGRGLRNTIYF. The V call is TRBV19, the J call TRBJ1-3; D might be TRBD1 (5 bases). Germline assignment: CDR1 LNHDA and CDR2 SQIVND (reference sequence). The CDR3 contains 13 residues. V gave up 10 bases and J gave up 5 bases, with 15 bases separating them.

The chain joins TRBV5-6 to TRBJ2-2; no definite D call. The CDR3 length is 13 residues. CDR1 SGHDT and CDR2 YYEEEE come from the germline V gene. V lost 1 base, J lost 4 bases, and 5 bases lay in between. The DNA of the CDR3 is TGTGCCAGCAGCTTGTTAGTCACCGGGGAGCTGTTTTTT. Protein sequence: CASSLLVTGELFF. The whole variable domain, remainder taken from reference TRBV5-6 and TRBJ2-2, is DAGVTQSPTHLIKTRGQQVTLRCSPKSGHDTVSWYQQALGQGPQFIFQYYEEEERQRGNFPDRFSGHQFPNYSSELNVNALLLGDSALYLCASSLLVTGELFFGEGSRLTVL.